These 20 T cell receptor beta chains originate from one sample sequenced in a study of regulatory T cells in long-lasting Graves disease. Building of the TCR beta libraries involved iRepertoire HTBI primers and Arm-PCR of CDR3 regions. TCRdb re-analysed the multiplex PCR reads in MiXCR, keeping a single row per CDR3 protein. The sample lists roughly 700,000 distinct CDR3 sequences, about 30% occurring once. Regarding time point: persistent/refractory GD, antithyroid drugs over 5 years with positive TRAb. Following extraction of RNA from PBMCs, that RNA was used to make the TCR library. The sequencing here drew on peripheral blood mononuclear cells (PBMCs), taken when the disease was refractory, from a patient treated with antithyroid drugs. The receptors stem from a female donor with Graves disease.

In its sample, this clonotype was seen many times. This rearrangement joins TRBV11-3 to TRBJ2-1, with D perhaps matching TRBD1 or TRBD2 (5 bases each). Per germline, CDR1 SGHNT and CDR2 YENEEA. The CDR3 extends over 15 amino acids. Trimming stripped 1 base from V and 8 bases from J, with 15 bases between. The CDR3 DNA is TGTGCCAGCAGCTTAGGGGGGTCGGGGTGGGATGAGCAGTTCTTC. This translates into CASSLGGSGWDEQFF.

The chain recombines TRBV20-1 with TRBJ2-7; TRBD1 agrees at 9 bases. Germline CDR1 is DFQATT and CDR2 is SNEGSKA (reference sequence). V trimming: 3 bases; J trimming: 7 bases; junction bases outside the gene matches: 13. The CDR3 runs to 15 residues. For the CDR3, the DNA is TGCAGTGCTAGTGTTTCACCGGACAGGGGTTCTGAGCAGTACTTC. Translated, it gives CSASVSPDRGSEQYF.

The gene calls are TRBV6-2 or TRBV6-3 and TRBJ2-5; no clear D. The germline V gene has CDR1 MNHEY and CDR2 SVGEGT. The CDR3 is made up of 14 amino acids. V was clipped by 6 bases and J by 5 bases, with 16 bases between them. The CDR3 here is CASRAGTVAETQYF. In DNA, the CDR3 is TGTGCCAGCAGGGCAGGAACGGTGGCGGAGACCCAGTACTTC.

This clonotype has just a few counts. Here the CDR3 reads CASSYLGAGLDTEAFF. Here the CDR3 DNA reads TGTGCCAGCAGTTACTTGGGGGCGGGTTTGGACACTGAAGCTTTCTTT. The rearrangement links TRBV6-9 to TRBJ1-1; D is perhaps TRBD1 (6 bases). The germline V gene encodes CDR1 MNHGY and CDR2 SVAAGI. There are 16 residues in the CDR3. Trimming cost V 3 bases and J 3 bases, with 17 bases left between them.

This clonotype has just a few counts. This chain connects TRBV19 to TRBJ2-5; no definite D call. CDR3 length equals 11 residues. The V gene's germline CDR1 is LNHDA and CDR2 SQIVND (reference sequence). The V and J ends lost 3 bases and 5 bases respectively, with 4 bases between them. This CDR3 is CASSIRETQYF. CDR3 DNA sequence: TGTGCCAGTAGTATTCGGGAGACCCAGTACTTC.

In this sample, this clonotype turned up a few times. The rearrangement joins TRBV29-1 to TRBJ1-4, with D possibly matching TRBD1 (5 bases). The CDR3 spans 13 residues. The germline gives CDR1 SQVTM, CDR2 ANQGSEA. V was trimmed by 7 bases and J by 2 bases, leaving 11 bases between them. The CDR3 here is CSAAGGTNEKLFF. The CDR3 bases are TGCAGCGCAGCGGGGGGGACTAATGAAAAACTGTTTTTT.

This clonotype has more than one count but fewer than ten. DNA of the CDR3: TGTGCCAGCAGTGCCTCTTCCGGGAGCCTGAACACTGAAGCTTTCTTT. This gives the protein CASSASSGSLNTEAFF. The rearrangement joins TRBV6-1 to TRBJ1-1, with D unclear. The V gene's germline CDR1 is MNHNS and CDR2 SASEGT. The CDR3 runs to 16 residues. Trimming removed 4 bases from V and 0 bases from J, with 15 bases in between.

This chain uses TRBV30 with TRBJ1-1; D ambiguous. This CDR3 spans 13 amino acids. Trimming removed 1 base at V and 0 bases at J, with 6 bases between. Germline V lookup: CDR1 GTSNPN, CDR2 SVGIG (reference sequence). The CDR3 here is CAWSGSVNTEAFF. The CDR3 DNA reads TGTGCCTGGAGTGGGTCCGTGAACACTGAAGCTTTCTTT. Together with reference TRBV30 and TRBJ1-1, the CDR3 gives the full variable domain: SQTIHQWPATLVQPVGSPLSLECTVEGTSNPNLYWYRQAAGRGLQLLFYSVGIGQISSEVPQNLSASRPQDRQFILSSKKLLLSDSGFYLCAWSGSVNTEAFFGQGTRLTVV.

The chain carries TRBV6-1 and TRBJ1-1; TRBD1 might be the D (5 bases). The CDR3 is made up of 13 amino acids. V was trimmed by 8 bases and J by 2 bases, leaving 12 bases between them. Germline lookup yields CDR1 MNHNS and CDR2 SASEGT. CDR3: CASHLTGNTEAFF. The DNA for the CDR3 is TGTGCCAGCCATTTAACAGGAAACACTGAAGCTTTCTTT.

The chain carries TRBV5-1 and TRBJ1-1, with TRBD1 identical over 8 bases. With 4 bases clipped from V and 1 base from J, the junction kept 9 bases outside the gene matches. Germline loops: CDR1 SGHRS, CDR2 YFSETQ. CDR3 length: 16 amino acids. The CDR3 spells CASSRQIGTGNTEAFF. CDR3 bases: TGCGCCAGCAGCCGACAGATAGGGACAGGGAACACTGAAGCTTTCTTT.

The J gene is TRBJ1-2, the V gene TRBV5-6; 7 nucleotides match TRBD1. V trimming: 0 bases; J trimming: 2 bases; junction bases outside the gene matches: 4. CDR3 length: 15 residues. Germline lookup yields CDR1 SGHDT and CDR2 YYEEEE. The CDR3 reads CASSLGGRGNYGYTF. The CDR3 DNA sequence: TGTGCCAGCAGCTTGGGGGGCAGGGGGAACTATGGCTACACCTTC.

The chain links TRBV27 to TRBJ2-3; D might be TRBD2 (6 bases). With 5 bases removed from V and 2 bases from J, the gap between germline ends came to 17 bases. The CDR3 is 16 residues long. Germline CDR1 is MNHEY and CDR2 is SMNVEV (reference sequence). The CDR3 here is CASSPHGREDTDTQYF. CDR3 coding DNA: TGTGCCAGCAGTCCCCATGGCAGGGAGGACACAGATACGCAGTATTTT.

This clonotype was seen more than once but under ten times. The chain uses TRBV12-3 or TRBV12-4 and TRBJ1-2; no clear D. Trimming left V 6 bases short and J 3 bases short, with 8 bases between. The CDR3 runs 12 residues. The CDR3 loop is CASSPDDYGYTF. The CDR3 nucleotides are TGTGCCAGCAGCCCCGATGACTATGGCTACACCTTC.

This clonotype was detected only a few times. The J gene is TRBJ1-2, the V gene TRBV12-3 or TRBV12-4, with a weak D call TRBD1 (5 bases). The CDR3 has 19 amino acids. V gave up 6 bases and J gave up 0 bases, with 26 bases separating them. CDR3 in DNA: TGTGCCAGCAGCCCAGGTCTATTAGCAGGGAGAATAACTAACTATGGCTACACCTTC. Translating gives CASSPGLLAGRITNYGYTF.

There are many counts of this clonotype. CDR3 DNA sequence: TGTGCCAGCAGCGCCCAGGGGGGCTCAGCCTACGAGCAGTACTTC. Translating it yields CASSAQGGSAYEQYF. V is TRBV6-1 and J is TRBJ2-7, with a possible D match to TRBD1 (7 bases). This CDR3 region has 15 residues. CDR1 is MNHNS, CDR2 SASEGT, per germline. V lost 6 bases to trimming and J lost 2 bases, with 17 bases between them.

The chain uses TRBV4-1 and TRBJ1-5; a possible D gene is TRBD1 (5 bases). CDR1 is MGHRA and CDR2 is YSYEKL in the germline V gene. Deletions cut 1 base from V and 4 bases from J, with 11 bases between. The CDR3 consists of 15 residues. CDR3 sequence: CASSQGGGRNQPQHF. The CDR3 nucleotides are TGCGCCAGCAGCCAAGGCGGGGGTAGAAATCAGCCCCAGCATTTT.

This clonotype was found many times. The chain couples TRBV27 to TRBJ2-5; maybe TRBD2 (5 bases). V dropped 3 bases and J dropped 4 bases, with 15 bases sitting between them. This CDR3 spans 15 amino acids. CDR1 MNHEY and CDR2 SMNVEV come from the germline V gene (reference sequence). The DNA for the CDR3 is TGTGCCAGCAGTTTCGACCAGCTCGGGATAGAGACCCAGTACTTC. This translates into CASSFDQLGIETQYF.

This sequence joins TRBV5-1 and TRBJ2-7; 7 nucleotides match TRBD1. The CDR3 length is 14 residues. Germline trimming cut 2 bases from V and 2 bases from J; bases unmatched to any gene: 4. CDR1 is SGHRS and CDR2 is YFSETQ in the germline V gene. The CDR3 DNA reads TGCGCCAGCAGCTTTCTGGGACAGACCTACGAGCAGTACTTC. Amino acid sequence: CASSFLGQTYEQYF.

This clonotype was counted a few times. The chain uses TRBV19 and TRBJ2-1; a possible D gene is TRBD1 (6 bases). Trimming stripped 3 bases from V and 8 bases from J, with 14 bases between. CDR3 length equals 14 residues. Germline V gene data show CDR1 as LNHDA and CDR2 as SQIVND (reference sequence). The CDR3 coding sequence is TGTGCCAGTAGTATTAATCTCAGGGGCGATGAGCAGTTCTTC. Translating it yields CASSINLRGDEQFF.

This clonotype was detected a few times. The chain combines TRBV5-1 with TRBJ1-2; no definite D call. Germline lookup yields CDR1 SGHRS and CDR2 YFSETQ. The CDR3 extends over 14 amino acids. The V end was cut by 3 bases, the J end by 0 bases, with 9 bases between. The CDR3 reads CASSSQWANYGYTF. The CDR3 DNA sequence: TGCGCCAGCAGCTCTCAATGGGCTAACTATGGCTACACCTTC.